The 8 T cell receptor beta chains reported below all come from one sample, sequenced in a study of blood T cell repertoires in COVID-19. This table comes from immunoSEQ multiplex PCR, and its TCRdb copy is limited to in-frame clones, with some not included. Of almost 200,000 clones listed, around four fifths are singletons. Input material: peripheral blood. Receptors originate from a man between 60 and 75 years old with COVID-19, enrolled during active disease.

V is TRBV19 and J is TRBJ1-2; TRBD1 matches 7 bases. Trimming took 6 bases from V and 1 from J; bases not matched to a gene: 8. Germline lookup yields CDR1 LNHDA and CDR2 SQIVND (reference sequence). CDR3 length: 15 residues. The CDR3 is CASSPNRGLNYGYTF. The CDR3 coding sequence is TGTGCCAGTAGCCCCAACAGGGGCCTTAACTATGGCTACACCTTC. The full variable domain, its missing parts supplied by reference TRBV19 and TRBJ1-2, is DGGITQSPKYLFRKEGQNVTLSCEQNLNHDAMYWYRQDPGQGLRLIYYSQIVNDFQKGDIAEGYSVSREKKESFPLTVTSAQKNPTAFYLCASSPNRGLNYGYTFGSGTRLTVV.

The J gene is TRBJ1-2, the V gene TRBV6-2 or TRBV6-3; D call uncertain. CDR3 length: 15 residues. Trimming took off 3 bases at V and 2 bases at J, with 13 bases between the two ends. CDR1 is MNHEY, CDR2 SVGEGT, per germline. CDR3 amino acids: CASSYPRGDNYGYTF. CDR3 in DNA: TGTGCCAGCAGTTATCCTCGGGGAGACAACTATGGCTACACCTTC.

The CDR3 DNA follows: TGTGCCAGCAGTTACTCACCGACAGCCCACGAGCAGTACTTC. As protein: CASSYSPTAHEQYF. V usage is TRBV6-5 and J usage is TRBJ2-7; D is possibly TRBD1 (5 bases). CDR3 length: 14 residues. CDR1 is MNHEY and CDR2 is SVGAGI in the germline V gene. Trimming took off 0 bases at V and 5 bases at J, with 11 bases between the two ends.

The V gene is TRBV9, the J gene TRBJ2-3, with TRBD2 matching over 10 bases. J gave up 4 bases and V 3 bases, and 8 bases lay outside the gene matches. Germline-derived CDR1 and CDR2 are SGDLS and YYNGEE. The CDR3 totals 16 residues. CDR3 nucleotides: TGTGCCAGCAGCGCGAGTAGCGGGAGGCGGCCAGATACGCAGTATTTT. Its protein product is CASSASSGRRPDTQYF. The complete variable domain, with remaining parts taken from reference TRBV9 and TRBJ2-3, reads DSGVTQTPKHLITATGQRVTLRCSPRSGDLSVYWYQQSLDQGLQFLIQYYNGEERAKGNILERFSAQQFPDLHSELNLSSLELGDSALYFCASSASSGRRPDTQYFGPGTRLTVL.

This chain joins TRBV5-4 and TRBJ1-2, with 8 bases that match TRBD1. The CDR3 is made up of 16 amino acids. Trimming removed 4 bases from V and 0 bases from J; junction bases left unmatched: 8. Germline assignment: CDR1 SGHNT and CDR2 YYREEE (reference sequence). The CDR3 reads CASSPGQGATNYGYTF. In nucleotides, the CDR3 is TGTGCCAGCAGCCCAGGACAGGGAGCAACTAACTATGGCTACACCTTC.

To note about this clone: Other DNA variants within this sample encode the same CDR3. The rearrangement joins TRBV7-9 to TRBJ1-1; no definite D call. This CDR3 is built from 13 residues. Trimming took 1 base from V and 5 from J, leaving 8 bases between them. CDR1 SEHNR and CDR2 FQNEAQ come from the germline V gene (reference sequence). CDR3 nucleotides: TGTGCCAGCAGCTTAGACCGAGGGACTGAAGCTTTCTTT. This encodes CASSLDRGTEAFF.

V usage is TRBV5-1 and J usage is TRBJ1-1; weak D call: TRBD1 (6 bases). V was cut by 1 base and J by 10 bases, with 20 bases left in between. CDR1 SGHRS and CDR2 YFSETQ come from the germline V gene. The CDR3 covers 15 residues. The CDR3 sequence is CASSLSGRGSYVAFF. In nucleotides, the CDR3 is TGCGCCAGCAGCTTGAGCGGCAGGGGATCTTATGTAGCTTTCTTT.

This sequence joins TRBV6-5 and TRBJ1-4; 7 bases line up with TRBD1. The CDR3 consists of 15 residues. The junction had 12 bases not matched to a gene; V was cut back by 7 bases and J by 7 bases. Germline assignment: CDR1 MNHEY and CDR2 SVGAGI. The CDR3 DNA reads TGTGCCAGCACCCGAGACAGGGTTAAGAGTGAAAAACTGTTTTTT. Translating it yields CASTRDRVKSEKLFF.